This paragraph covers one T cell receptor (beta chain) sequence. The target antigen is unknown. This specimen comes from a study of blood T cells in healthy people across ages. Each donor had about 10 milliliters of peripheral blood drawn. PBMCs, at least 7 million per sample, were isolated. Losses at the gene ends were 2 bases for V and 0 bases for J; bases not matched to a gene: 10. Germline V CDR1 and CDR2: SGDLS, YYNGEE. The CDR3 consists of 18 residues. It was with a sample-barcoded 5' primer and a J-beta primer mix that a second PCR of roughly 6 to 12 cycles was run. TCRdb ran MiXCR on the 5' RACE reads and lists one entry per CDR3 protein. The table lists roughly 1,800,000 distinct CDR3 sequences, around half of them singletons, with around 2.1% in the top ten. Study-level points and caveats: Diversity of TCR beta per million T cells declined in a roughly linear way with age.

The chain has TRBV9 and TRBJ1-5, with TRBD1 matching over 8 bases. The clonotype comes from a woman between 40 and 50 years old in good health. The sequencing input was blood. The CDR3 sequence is CASSVPTGAPYSNQPQHF. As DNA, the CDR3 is TGTGCCAGCAGCGTTCCGACAGGGGCGCCCTATAGCAATCAGCCCCAGCATTTT.